This TCR beta chain was sequenced during a study of T cell changes during pregnancy in multiple sclerosis. Produced via immunoSEQ multiplex PCR; TCRdb's table is partial and in-frame only. The table has approximately 60,000 clones, more than 85% seen once. V trimming: 1 base; J trimming: 8 bases; junction bases outside the gene matches: 6. The CDR3 has 15 residues. CDR1 is SGHDN and CDR2 is FVKESK in the germline V gene. Material: peripheral blood, obtained before pregnancy. This sequence joins TRBV14 and TRBJ1-2; TRBD1 aligns across 11 bases. This sequence originates from a female donor with multiple sclerosis, enrolled in a pregnancy study. Here the CDR3 reads CASSQAGTGGIGYTF. CDR3 DNA: TGTGCCAGCAGCCAAGCCGGGACAGGGGGTATCGGCTACACCTTC.